The next 10 T cell receptor beta chains were all read from a single sample in a study of cytotoxic CD8 clonotypes in ibrutinib-treated CLL. Repertoires were generated with immunoSEQ multiplex PCR, while TCRdb's copy carries only in-frame clones and drops some. Of about 120,000 clones listed, about 50% were seen once; the top ten hold about 40%. The sequencing used PBMCs, collected after 24 months of ibrutinib treatment. All receptors come from a human donor with chronic lymphocytic leukemia.

The gene calls are TRBV6-5 and TRBJ2-2; no definite D call. The CDR3 spans 13 residues. Between the trimmed V and J ends, which lost 6 bases and 6 bases, there was a span of 11 bases. Germline V CDR1 and CDR2: MNHEY, SVGAGI. CDR3 loop: CASSRFMAGELFF. CDR3 DNA sequence: TGTGCCAGCAGCCGTTTTATGGCCGGGGAGCTGTTTTTT.

The J gene is TRBJ1-5, the V gene TRBV10-3; D gene unclear. Looked up from germline, CDR1 is ENHRY and CDR2 is SYGVKD. V dropped 11 bases and J dropped 10 bases, with 15 bases sitting between them. The CDR3 has 11 residues. CDR3 nucleotides: TGTGCCGCGGGTAACACCAAACCCCAGCATTTT. Its protein product is CAAGNTKPQHF.

Points on this clone: A far larger clone lies a single base away; this is likely a read error. This chain connects TRBV5-6 to TRBJ1-1; D is perhaps TRBD1 (5 bases). Germline values: CDR1 SGHDT, CDR2 YYEEEE. V lost 0 bases and J 5 bases, leaving 8 bases between the germline ends. CDR3 length: 13 residues. For the CDR3, the DNA is TGTGCCAGCAGCTTGGGAGGGGTTACTGAAGCTTTCTTT. The encoded protein is CASSLGGVTEAFF.

This rearrangement joins TRBV4-2 to TRBJ2-5; D is possibly TRBD1 (5 bases). The V end lost 2 bases, the J end lost 4 bases, and 14 bases lay between the germline ends. From germline, CDR1 is LGHNA and CDR2 YNFKEQ. The CDR3 sequence is 15 residues long. The CDR3 reads CASSQLGQPPETQYF. The CDR3, as DNA: TGTGCCAGCAGCCAATTGGGGCAGCCCCCAGAGACCCAGTACTTC.

J is TRBJ1-4 and V is TRBV5-1, with unresolved D. Per germline, CDR1 SGHRS and CDR2 YFSETQ. The V end lost 3 bases, the J end lost 8 bases, and 23 bases lay between the germline ends. The length of the CDR3 is 17 residues. CDR3 sequence reads: CASSSVPLSGVREKLFF. In nucleotides, the CDR3 is TGCGCCAGCAGCTCCGTACCTCTTTCGGGAGTCCGGGAAAAACTGTTTTTT.

The V gene is TRBV5-4, the J gene TRBJ2-1; possible D gene TRBD2, 7 bases. V was cut by 0 bases and J by 9 bases, with 16 bases left in between. Per the germline V gene, CDR1 is SGHNT and CDR2 is YYREEE (reference sequence). This CDR3 comprises 15 residues. In DNA form, the CDR3 reads TGTGCCAGCAGCTTGGCAACTGGGGGCGGGGGTGAGCAGTTCTTC. The encoded protein is CASSLATGGGGEQFF.

The chain employs TRBV18 and TRBJ2-7; D tentatively fits TRBD1 or TRBD2 (5 bases each). Germline values: CDR1 KGHSH, CDR2 LQKENI. This CDR3 spans 16 amino acids. The germline V and J ends were trimmed by 3 bases and 6 bases, with 21 bases remaining between them. CDR3 region: CASSPPGGGDLGEQYF. The CDR3 DNA follows: TGTGCCAGCTCACCCCCAGGTGGGGGTGATCTGGGCGAGCAGTACTTC. The whole variable domain, remainder taken from reference TRBV18 and TRBJ2-7, is NAGVMQNPRHLVRRRGQEARLRCSPMKGHSHVYWYRQLPEEGLKFMVYLQKENIIDESGMPKERFSAEFPKEGPSILRIQQVVRGDSAAYFCASSPPGGGDLGEQYFGPGTRLTVT.

The DNA for the CDR3 is TGCGCCAGCAGCTCTCACCAGGGGGCGCCGGGGGAAGCTTTCTTT. Translating it yields CASSSHQGAPGEAFF. The rearrangement joins TRBV4-3 to TRBJ1-1; 8 positions agree with TRBD1. Germline assignment: CDR1 LGHNA and CDR2 YSLEER. The CDR3 has 15 residues. Trimming cost V 5 bases and J 8 bases; bases outside gene matches: 13.

In its sample, this clone was seen a few times. V and J are TRBV11-3 and TRBJ2-5; 11 bases match TRBD2. Germline V CDR1 and CDR2: SGHNT, YENEEA. This CDR3 contains 18 residues. V lost 4 bases and J lost 1; bases outside the gene matches: 11. DNA of the CDR3: TGTGCCAGCAGCTCTAGTCTAGGACTAGCGGGTGCCCAAGAGACCCAGTACTTC. It yields the protein CASSSSLGLAGAQETQYF.

The V gene is TRBV6-1, the J gene TRBJ1-1; no clear D gene. Germline loops: CDR1 MNHNS, CDR2 SASEGT. V lost 2 bases, J lost 6 bases, and 16 bases lay in between. CDR3 length equals 15 residues. The CDR3 loop is CASSERWRGKSEAFF. The DNA of the CDR3 is TGTGCCAGCAGTGAAAGGTGGCGAGGGAAGTCTGAAGCTTTCTTT.